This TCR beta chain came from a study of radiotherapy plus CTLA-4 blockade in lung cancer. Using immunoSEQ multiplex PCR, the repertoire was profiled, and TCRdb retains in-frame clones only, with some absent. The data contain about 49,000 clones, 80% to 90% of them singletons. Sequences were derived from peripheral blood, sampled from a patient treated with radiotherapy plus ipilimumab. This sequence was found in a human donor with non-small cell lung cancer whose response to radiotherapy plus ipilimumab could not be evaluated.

The CDR3 DNA reads as TGTGCCAGCAGTTACCCATCAGGGAACATCTACGAGCAGTACTTC. It is translated as CASSYPSGNIYEQYF. The chain employs TRBV6-6 and TRBJ2-7, with D possibly TRBD1 on 5 matching bases. Trimming left V 2 bases short and J 3 bases short, with 14 bases between. In germline, CDR1 is MNHNY, CDR2 SVGAGI (reference sequence). The CDR3 runs 15 residues.